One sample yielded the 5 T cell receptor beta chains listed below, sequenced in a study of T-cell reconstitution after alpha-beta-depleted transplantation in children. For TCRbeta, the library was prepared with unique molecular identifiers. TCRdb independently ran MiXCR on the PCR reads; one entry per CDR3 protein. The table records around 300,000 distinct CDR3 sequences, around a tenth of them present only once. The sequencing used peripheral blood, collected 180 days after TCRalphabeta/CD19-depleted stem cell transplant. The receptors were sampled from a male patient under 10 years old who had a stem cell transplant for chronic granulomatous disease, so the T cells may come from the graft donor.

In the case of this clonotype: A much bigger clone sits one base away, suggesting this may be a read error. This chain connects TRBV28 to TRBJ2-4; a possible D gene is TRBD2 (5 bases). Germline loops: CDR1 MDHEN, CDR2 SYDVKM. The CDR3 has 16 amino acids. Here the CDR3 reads CASRETERLAKNIQHF. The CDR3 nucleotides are TGTGCCAGCAGGGAAACTGAGAGGCTAGCCAAAAACATTCAGCACTTC.

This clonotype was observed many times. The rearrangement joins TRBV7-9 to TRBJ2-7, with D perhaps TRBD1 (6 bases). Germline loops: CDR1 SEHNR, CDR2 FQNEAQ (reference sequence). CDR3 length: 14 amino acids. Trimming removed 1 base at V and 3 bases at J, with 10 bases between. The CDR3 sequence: CASSLDLDSYEQYF. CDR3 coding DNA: TGTGCCAGCAGCTTAGATTTGGACAGCTACGAGCAGTACTTC.

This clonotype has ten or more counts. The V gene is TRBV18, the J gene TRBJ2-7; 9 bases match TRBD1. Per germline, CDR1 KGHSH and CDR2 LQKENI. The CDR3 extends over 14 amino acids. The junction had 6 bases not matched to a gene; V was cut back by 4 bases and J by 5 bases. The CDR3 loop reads CASSRGQGFHEQYF. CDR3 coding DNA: TGTGCCAGCTCACGCGGACAGGGGTTCCACGAGCAGTACTTC.

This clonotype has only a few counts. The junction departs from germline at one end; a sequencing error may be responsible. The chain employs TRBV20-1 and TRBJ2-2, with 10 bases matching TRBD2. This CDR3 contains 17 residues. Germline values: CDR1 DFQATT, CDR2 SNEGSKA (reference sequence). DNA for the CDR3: TGCTGTGCTAGAGAAGGTAGCGGGAGGACGAACACCGGGGAGCTGTTTTTT. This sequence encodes CCAREGSGRTNTGELFF.

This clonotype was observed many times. The CDR3 coding sequence is TGTGCCAGCAGCACAACAGGGACCTCCTACAATGAGCAGTTCTTC. It specifies CASSTTGTSYNEQFF. The V call is TRBV7-9, the J call TRBJ2-1; D might be TRBD1 (6 bases). In germline, CDR1 is SEHNR, CDR2 FQNEAQ (reference sequence). The length of the CDR3 is 15 residues. The V and J ends lost 5 bases and 0 bases respectively, with 11 bases between them.